This is a list of T cell receptor beta chains from one sample in a study of CDR3 diversity in severe acne. TCRdb recomputed calls from the PCR reads with MiXCR, one row per CDR3 protein. The table shows tens of thousands of distinct CDR3 sequences, with around 47% occurring only once. Sequencing used blood. The source is a male donor with severe acne vulgaris. Each CDR3 is given with its conserved first and last residue. Each record gives: CDR3 DNA, CDR3 protein, D gene, clone size, V gene, J gene. D genes are given only for firm matches. Only part of the rows carry a size: once, few, many, or a class if the clone is expanded.

DNA: TGTGCCAGCAGCCAAGTAGCGGGAGAATTGGCCGGGGAGCTGTTTTTT; CDR3: CASSQVAGELAGELFF; D: TRBD2; size: many; V: TRBV7-2; J: TRBJ2-2
DNA: TGTGCCAGCAGTCCGGACAGGGGGAATGAAAAACTGTTTTTT; CDR3: CASSPDRGNEKLFF; D: TRBD1; size: NA; V: TRBV7-8; J: TRBJ1-4
DNA: TGTGCCAGCAGCTTAGTTCGTTGGCTAGCGGGAGATCACGAGCAGTACTTC; CDR3: CASSLVRWLAGDHEQYF; D: TRBD2; size: NA; V: TRBV11-3; J: TRBJ2-7
DNA: TGTGCCAGCAGCCAAGATGAGATCCTATCAACTAATGAAAAACTGTTTTTT; CDR3: CASSQDEILSTNEKLFF; D: NA; size: NA; V: TRBV14; J: TRBJ1-4
DNA: TGTGCCAGCAGCTTGGATTGGCAGGCCGGGAATCAGCCCCAGCATTTT; CDR3: CASSLDWQAGNQPQHF; D: NA; size: few; V: TRBV5-5; J: TRBJ1-5
DNA: TGTGCCAGCAGTGACGGGACAAACTACGAGCAGTACTTC; CDR3: CASSDGTNYEQYF; D: NA; size: medium-sized; V: TRBV2; J: TRBJ2-7
DNA: TGTGCCAGTAGTACGGGACAGGGGCAGTCCTCTGGGGCCAACGTCCTGACTTTC; CDR3: CASSTGQGQSSGANVLTF; D: TRBD1; size: many; V: TRBV19; J: TRBJ2-6
DNA: TGTGCCAGCAGTTATAGGGGGAGCGCCACAGATACGCAGTATTTT; CDR3: CASSYRGSATDTQYF; D: NA; size: NA; V: TRBV6-5; J: TRBJ2-3
DNA: TGTGCCACCAGTGAGACAGGCTCTGGAAACACCATATATTTT; CDR3: CATSETGSGNTIYF; D: NA; size: many; V: TRBV24-1; J: TRBJ1-3
DNA: TGCGCCAGCAGCCACCACTTTCGGCTAGCGGGAGGGCCGGCAGCCGGGGAGCTGTTTTTT; CDR3: CASSHHFRLAGGPAAGELFF; D: TRBD2; size: many; V: TRBV4-3; J: TRBJ2-2
DNA: TGCGCCAGCAGCCAAGACACCACGGTGAACACTGAAGCTTTCTTT; CDR3: CASSQDTTVNTEAFF; D: NA; size: NA; V: TRBV4-3; J: TRBJ1-1
DNA: TGCAGCGTTGTGTCAACGGGGATGGGCGAGCAGTACTTC; CDR3: CSVVSTGMGEQYF; D: NA; size: once; V: TRBV29-1; J: TRBJ2-7
DNA: TGTGCCAGCCTAGACGGGGGAGAGACCCAGTACTTC; CDR3: CASLDGGETQYF; D: NA; size: NA; V: TRBV28; J: TRBJ2-5
DNA: TGTGCCAGCAGGAAGACTGGATCCTACGAGCAGTACTTC; CDR3: CASRKTGSYEQYF; D: NA; size: NA; V: TRBV25-1; J: TRBJ2-7
DNA: TGTGCCACCAGTGATCCGACCGACGAGAACAATGAGCAGTTCTTC; CDR3: CATSDPTDENNEQFF; D: NA; size: few; V: TRBV24-1; J: TRBJ2-1
DNA: TGCAGCGTTGAAGTTAATACAGGGTACGGCTATGGCTACACCTTC; CDR3: CSVEVNTGYGYGYTF; D: NA; size: NA; V: TRBV29-1; J: TRBJ1-2
DNA: TGTGCCAGCAGTGTTGAACTGCGGGCAGGGGCCTACAATGAGCAGTTCTTC; CDR3: CASSVELRAGAYNEQFF; D: NA; size: NA; V: TRBV7-3; J: TRBJ2-1
DNA: TGTGCCACCTCCAGGGAGGCTAGCGGGAGTGCAGATACGCAGTATTTT; CDR3: CATSREASGSADTQYF; D: TRBD2; size: few; V: TRBV7-3; J: TRBJ2-3
DNA: TGTGCCAGCAGCAAACGGGGGGGCCTTAAAGATACGCAGTATTTT; CDR3: CASSKRGGLKDTQYF; D: TRBD2; size: many; V: TRBV13; J: TRBJ2-3
DNA: TGTGCCAGCAGCCCCTCAGGGGGTGAGCAGTTCTTC; CDR3: CASSPSGGEQFF; D: TRBD1; size: many; V: TRBV7-9; J: TRBJ2-1
DNA: TGTGCCAGTAGTATAGAGGCAGGGAGTGGCTACACCTTC; CDR3: CASSIEAGSGYTF; D: NA; size: many; V: TRBV19; J: TRBJ1-2
DNA: TGTGCCACCAGTGATTCTAGCGGGAGTTTCGATGAGCAGTTCTTC; CDR3: CATSDSSGSFDEQFF; D: TRBD2; size: NA; V: TRBV24-1; J: TRBJ2-1
DNA: TGCAGTGCTAGAGTGGGGGAGGCTAGCGGGAGGGCGAATACGCAGTATTTT; CDR3: CSARVGEASGRANTQYF; D: TRBD2; size: NA; V: TRBV20-1; J: TRBJ2-3
DNA: TGCAGTGCTAGAGATCTTTGGGCAGGCGGCTACACCTTC; CDR3: CSARDLWAGGYTF; D: NA; size: many; V: TRBV20-1; J: TRBJ1-2
DNA: TGCAGTGCTAGAGACTTCCCCGATTATGGCTACATTCAGTACTTC; CDR3: CSARDFPDYGYIQYF; D: NA; size: NA; V: TRBV20-1; J: TRBJ2-4
DNA: TGTGCCAGCAGTACCAAAACAACTAATGAAAAACTGTTTTTT; CDR3: CASSTKTTNEKLFF; D: NA; size: NA; V: TRBV2; J: TRBJ1-4
DNA: TGTGCCAGCAAGACAGTGAACTCCTACGAGCAGTACTTC; CDR3: CASKTVNSYEQYF; D: NA; size: many; V: TRBV6-5; J: TRBJ2-7
DNA: TGTGCCAGCAGCTTACCCCCAATACCTTCACCCCTCCACTTT; CDR3: CASSLPPIPSPLHF; D: NA; size: few; V: TRBV7-8; J: TRBJ1-6
DNA: TGTGCCAGCAGTTACTCCGGGACTAGCGGGAACTTTCGATTTTATGAGCAGCTCTTC; CDR3: CASSYSGTSGNFRFYEQLF; D: TRBD2; size: few; V: TRBV6-5; J: TRBJ2-1
DNA: TGCAGTGCTCGTGTTAGCGGGAGGCATGAGCAGTTCTTC; CDR3: CSARVSGRHEQFF; D: TRBD2; size: many; V: TRBV20-1; J: TRBJ2-1
DNA: TGTGCCAGCAGCCCGGCCCACCCTTTCACAGATACGCAGTATTTT; CDR3: CASSPAHPFTDTQYF; D: NA; size: few; V: TRBV9; J: TRBJ2-3
DNA: TGTGCCAGCAGCTTTCAATCCGCGCCCCCCTTC; CDR3: CASSFQSAPPF; D: NA; size: NA; V: TRBV7-2; J: TRBJ2-7
DNA: TGTGCCAGCACCAGGGGGGGTGAAAAACTGTTTTTT; CDR3: CASTRGGEKLFF; D: TRBD1; size: medium-sized; V: TRBV25-1; J: TRBJ1-4
DNA: TGTGCCAGCAGACTAGGACCCTCTGGGGCCAACGTCCTGACTTTC; CDR3: CASRLGPSGANVLTF; D: NA; size: NA; V: TRBV27; J: TRBJ2-6
DNA: TGTGCCAGCAGCTCACAGGAGTTGACCGGGGAGCTGTTTTTT; CDR3: CASSSQELTGELFF; D: NA; size: NA; V: TRBV6-6; J: TRBJ2-2
DNA: TGTGCCAGCAGTTATGGGACTAGCGTGTCCTACAATGAGCAGTTCTTC; CDR3: CASSYGTSVSYNEQFF; D: TRBD2; size: NA; V: TRBV5-8; J: TRBJ2-1
DNA: TGTGCCACCAGTGACACTAGCGGGAGTGGCCCCTACAATGAGCAGTTCTTC; CDR3: CATSDTSGSGPYNEQFF; D: TRBD2; size: many; V: TRBV24-1; J: TRBJ2-1
DNA: TGCAGTGCTAGAGAAGGGGGCGCCGCCGGGGAGCTGTTTTTT; CDR3: CSAREGGAAGELFF; D: TRBD1; size: medium-sized; V: TRBV20-1; J: TRBJ2-2
DNA: TGCGCCAGCAGCTTGGGAAGGTGGAGGGTTGGCAGGGGGAATGAAAAACTGTTTTTT; CDR3: CASSLGRWRVGRGNEKLFF; D: TRBD1; size: NA; V: TRBV5-1; J: TRBJ1-4
DNA: TGCAGTGCTAGAGGAGCCATCGAAGGAGGCGGCTACACCTTC; CDR3: CSARGAIEGGGYTF; D: NA; size: large; V: TRBV20-1; J: TRBJ1-2
DNA: TGTGCCAGCAGTTATAGGGGGAAAGGCACTGAAGCTTTCTTT; CDR3: CASSYRGKGTEAFF; D: NA; size: once; V: TRBV25-1; J: TRBJ1-1
DNA: TGTGCCAGCAGCTTAAGTCAGGCTAGCGAGCAGTACTTC; CDR3: CASSLSQASEQYF; D: NA; size: NA; V: TRBV7-3; J: TRBJ2-7
DNA: TGTGCCAGCAGCCTGGCGGAACAGGAGTACGAGCAGTACTTC; CDR3: CASSLAEQEYEQYF; D: NA; size: many; V: TRBV5-6; J: TRBJ2-7
DNA: TGTGCCAGCAGCTTAAGCGGGAGGGCCCTGAATTACGAGCAGTACTTC; CDR3: CASSLSGRALNYEQYF; D: TRBD2; size: many; V: TRBV11-2; J: TRBJ2-7
DNA: TGTGCCAGCAGTCCCCGCAGGGGGTCTCCTCTCTACTATAATTCACCCCTCCACTTT; CDR3: CASSPRRGSPLYYNSPLHF; D: TRBD1; size: NA; V: TRBV6-4; J: TRBJ1-6